The rows below give T cell receptor beta chains drawn from one sample of a study of blood T cell repertoires in COVID-19. Method: immunoSEQ multiplex PCR; TCRdb's copy keeps in-frame clones and lacks some. The table includes fewer than 200,000 clones, roughly 87% detected once. Sequences were obtained from peripheral blood. These receptors were collected from a woman between 65 and 79 years old with acute or convalescent COVID-19. Both conserved end residues are part of each CDR3. D genes are given only for firm matches. A row's size may be missing; if present it is once, few, many or a size class.

V	J	D	size	CDR3	DNA
TRBV28	TRBJ2-5	TRBD2	-	CASSSQTSGRETQYF	TGTGCCAGCAGTTCCCAGACTAGCGGAAGAGAGACCCAGTACTTC
TRBV28	TRBJ2-6	-	-	CASSFRGTGANVLTF	TGTGCCAGCAGTTTCAGGGGAACAGGGGCCAACGTCCTGACTTTC
TRBV6-5	TRBJ1-2	-	once	CASRAGYGYTF	TGTGCCAGCAGGGCTGGCTATGGCTACACCTTC
TRBV20-1	TRBJ1-4	-	-	CSAREGEKLFF	TGCAGTGCTCGGGAGGGGGAAAAACTGTTTTTT
TRBV19	TRBJ1-1	TRBD1	-	CASSPTGGNGVGTEAFF	TGTGCCAGTAGTCCTACAGGGGGCAATGGCGTAGGCACTGAAGCTTTCTTT
TRBV24-1	TRBJ2-3	TRBD1	-	CATSDPNRGGTDTQYF	TGTGCCACCAGTGACCCTAACAGGGGTGGGACAGATACGCAGTATTTT
TRBV6-5	TRBJ1-1	TRBD1	-	CASARGQMNTEAFF	TGTGCCAGCGCCAGGGGGCAGATGAACACTGAAGCTTTCTTT
TRBV7-2	TRBJ2-2	TRBD2	-	CASSPQSGGLDTGELFF	TGTGCCAGCAGCCCCCAGTCGGGGGGGCTCGACACCGGGGAGCTGTTTTTT
TRBV19	TRBJ1-1	-	-	CASSMTELEAFF	TGTGCCAGTAGTATGACAGAGTTAGAAGCTTTCTTT
TRBV19	TRBJ2-3	TRBD2	-	CASSIGEGLSTDTQYF	TGTGCCAGTAGTATAGGGGAGGGGTTGAGCACAGATACGCAGTATTTT
TRBV19	TRBJ1-4	-	-	CASTRHWQGGEKLFF	TGTGCCAGTACGAGGCACTGGCAGGGAGGTGAAAAACTGTTTTTT
TRBV28	TRBJ2-7	-	-	CASSSPGTQAQYF	TGTGCCAGCAGCAGTCCGGGGACTCAGGCGCAGTACTTC
TRBV19	TRBJ1-1	-	-	CASRKGQNSVMNTEAFF	TGTGCCAGCCGGAAAGGACAGAATTCGGTCATGAACACTGAAGCTTTCTTT
TRBV30	TRBJ2-2	TRBD1	many	CAWRTGGADTGELFF	TGTGCCTGGAGGACAGGGGGCGCTGACACCGGGGAGCTGTTTTTT
TRBV4-1	TRBJ1-1	TRBD1	-	CASSQGGQGASEAFF	TGCGCCAGCAGCCAAGGAGGACAGGGGGCATCTGAAGCTTTCTTT
TRBV6-1	TRBJ2-3	TRBD2	few	CASSEVAGGTDTQYF	TGTGCCAGCAGTGAAGTAGCGGGAGGTACAGATACGCAGTATTTT
TRBV6-2/TRBV6-3	TRBJ2-7	-	-	CASSYPERAVSYEQYF	TGTGCCAGCAGTTACCCGGAGCGCGCGGTTTCGTACGAGCAGTACTTC
TRBV18	TRBJ1-2	TRBD1	few	CASSRQGVALDGYTF	TGTGCCAGCTCCCGACAGGGTGTCGCATTAGATGGCTACACCTTC
TRBV19	TRBJ2-1	TRBD1	-	CASSSRQGTPYNEQFF	TGTGCCAGTAGTTCCCGACAGGGGACTCCTTACAATGAGCAGTTCTTC
TRBV5-6	TRBJ2-2	TRBD1	-	CASSDSGTANTGELFF	TGTGCCAGCAGCGACTCAGGGACAGCCAACACCGGGGAGCTGTTTTTT
TRBV28	TRBJ1-3	-	-	CASSLPSRGNTIYF	TGTGCCAGCAGTTTACCTTCCAGGGGAAACACCATATATTTT
TRBV11-2	TRBJ2-7	TRBD2	many	CASSLEMVASGGTYEQYF	TGTGCCAGCAGCTTAGAGATGGTTGCGAGCGGGGGAACCTACGAGCAGTACTTC
TRBV7-9	TRBJ1-5	-	-	CASSKTGIGGNQPQHF	TGTGCCAGCAGCAAAACAGGGATTGGAGGCAATCAGCCCCAGCATTTT
TRBV6-2/TRBV6-3	TRBJ2-3	TRBD1	-	CASSLGTVIAQYF	TGTGCCAGCAGTCTCGGGACAGTCATCGCGCAGTATTTT
TRBV20-1	TRBJ1-2	-	-	CSATSNYGYTF	TGCAGTGCTACCTCTAACTATGGCTACACCTTC
TRBV5-4	TRBJ2-7	TRBD2	-	CASSDSGHTYEQYF	TGTGCCAGCAGCGATAGCGGGCACACCTACGAGCAGTACTTC
TRBV3-1/TRBV3-2	TRBJ2-5	TRBD2	-	CASSQRGGYQETQYF	TGTGCCAGCAGCCAGAGGGGAGGGTACCAAGAGACCCAGTACTTC
TRBV27	TRBJ1-3	-	-	CASSPARTAGNTIYF	TGTGCCAGCAGCCCCGCACGGACAGCTGGAAACACCATATATTTT